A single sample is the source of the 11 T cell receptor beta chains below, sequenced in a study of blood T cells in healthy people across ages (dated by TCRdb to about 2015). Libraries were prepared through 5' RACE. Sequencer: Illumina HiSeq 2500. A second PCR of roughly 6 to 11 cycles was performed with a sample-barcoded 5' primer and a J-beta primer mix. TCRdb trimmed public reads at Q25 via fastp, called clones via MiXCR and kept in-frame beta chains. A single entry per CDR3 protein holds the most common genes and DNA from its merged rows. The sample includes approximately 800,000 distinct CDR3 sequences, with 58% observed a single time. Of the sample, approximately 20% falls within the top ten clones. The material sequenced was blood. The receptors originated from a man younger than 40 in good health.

The CDR3 here is CASTGGRSYEQYF. The CDR3 DNA is TGTGCCAGCACCGGGGGCCGGAGCTACGAGCAGTACTTC. This rearrangement joins TRBV6-5 to TRBJ2-7; D tentatively fits TRBD1 or TRBD2 (6 bases each). CDR3 size: 13 residues. The V and J ends lost 7 bases and 3 bases respectively, with 13 bases between them. CDR1 is MNHEY, CDR2 SVGAGI, per germline.

The CDR3 loop reads CASSLQGLINEQYF. CDR3 bases: TGTGCCAGCAGCTTACAGGGTCTAATAAACGAGCAGTACTTC. This rearrangement joins TRBV7-9 to TRBJ2-7; D is perhaps TRBD1 (5 bases). The CDR3 loop spans 14 amino acids. V shed 2 bases and J shed 5 bases, with 13 bases lying between them. CDR1 and CDR2 (germline): SEHNR, FQNEAQ (reference sequence). Full variable domain (outside the CDR3, taken from reference TRBV7-9 and TRBJ2-7): DTGVSQNPRHKITKRGQNVTFRCDPISEHNRLYWYRQTLGQGPEFLTYFQNEAQLEKSRLLSDRFSAERPKGSFSTLEIQRTEQGDSAMYLCASSLQGLINEQYFGPGTRLTVT.

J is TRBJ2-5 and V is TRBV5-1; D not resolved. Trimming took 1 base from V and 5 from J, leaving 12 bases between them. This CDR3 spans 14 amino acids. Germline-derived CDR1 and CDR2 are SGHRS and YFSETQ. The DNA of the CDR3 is TGCGCCAGCAGCTTGAATCCCGAGGTGGAGACCCAGTACTTC. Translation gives CASSLNPEVETQYF. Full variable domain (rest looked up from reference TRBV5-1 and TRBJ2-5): KAGVTQTPRYLIKTRGQQVTLSCSPISGHRSVSWYQQTPGQGLQFLFEYFSETQRNKGNFPGRFSGRQFSNSRSEMNVSTLELGDSALYLCASSLNPEVETQYFGPGTRLLVL.

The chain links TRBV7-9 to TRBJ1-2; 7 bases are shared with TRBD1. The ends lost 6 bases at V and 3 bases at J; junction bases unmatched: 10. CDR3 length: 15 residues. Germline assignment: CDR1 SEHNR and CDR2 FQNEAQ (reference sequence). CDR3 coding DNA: TGTGCCAGCAGGCCTATTGGACAGGCCTACTATGGCTACACCTTC. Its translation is CASRPIGQAYYGYTF. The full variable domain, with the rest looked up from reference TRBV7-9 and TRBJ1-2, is DTGVSQNPRHKITKRGQNVTFRCDPISEHNRLYWYRQTLGQGPEFLTYFQNEAQLEKSRLLSDRFSAERPKGSFSTLEIQRTEQGDSAMYLCASRPIGQAYYGYTFGSGTRLTVV.

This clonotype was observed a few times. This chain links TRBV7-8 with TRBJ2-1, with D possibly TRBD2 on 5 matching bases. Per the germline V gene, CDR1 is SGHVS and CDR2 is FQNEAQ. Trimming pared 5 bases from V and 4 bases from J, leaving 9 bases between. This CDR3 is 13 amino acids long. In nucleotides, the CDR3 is TGTGCCAGCAGCACTACTAGATACAATGAGCAGTTCTTC. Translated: CASSTTRYNEQFF. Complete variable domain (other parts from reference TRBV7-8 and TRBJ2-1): GAGVSQSPRYKVAKRGQDVALRCDPISGHVSLFWYQQALGQGPEFLTYFQNEAQLDKSGLPSDRFFAERPEGSVSTLKIQRTQQEDSAVYLCASSTTRYNEQFFGPGTRLTVL.

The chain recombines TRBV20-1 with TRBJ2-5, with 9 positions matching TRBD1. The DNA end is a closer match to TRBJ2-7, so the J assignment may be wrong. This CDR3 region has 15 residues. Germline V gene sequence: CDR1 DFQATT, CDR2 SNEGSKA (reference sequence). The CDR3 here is CSASNEGQGRYEQYF. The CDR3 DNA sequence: TGCAGTGCTAGTAACGAGGGACAGGGACGCTACGAGCAGTACTTC.

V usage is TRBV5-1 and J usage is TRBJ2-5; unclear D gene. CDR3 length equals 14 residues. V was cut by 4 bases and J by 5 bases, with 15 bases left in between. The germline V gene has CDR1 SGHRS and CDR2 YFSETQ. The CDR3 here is CASSVRASPETQYF. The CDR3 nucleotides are TGCGCCAGCAGCGTCCGGGCTTCCCCCGAGACCCAGTACTTC.

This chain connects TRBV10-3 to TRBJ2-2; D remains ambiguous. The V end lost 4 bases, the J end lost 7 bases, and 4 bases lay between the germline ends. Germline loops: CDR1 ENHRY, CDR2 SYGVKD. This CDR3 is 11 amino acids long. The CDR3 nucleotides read TGTGCCATCAGTGTAAGCGGGGAGCTGTTTTTT. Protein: CAISVSGELFF.

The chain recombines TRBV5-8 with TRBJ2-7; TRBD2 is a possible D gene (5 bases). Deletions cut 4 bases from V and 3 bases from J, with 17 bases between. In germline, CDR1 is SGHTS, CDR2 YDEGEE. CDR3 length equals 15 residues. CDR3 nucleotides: TGTGCCAGCAGCCCGGCTGTTGGCGGGTTCTACGAGCAGTACTTC. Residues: CASSPAVGGFYEQYF. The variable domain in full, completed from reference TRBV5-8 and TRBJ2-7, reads EAGVTQSPTHLIKTRGQQATLRCSPISGHTSVYWYQQALGLGLQFLLWYDEGEERNRGNFPPRFSGRQFPNYSSELNVNALELEDSALYLCASSPAVGGFYEQYFGPGTRLTVT.

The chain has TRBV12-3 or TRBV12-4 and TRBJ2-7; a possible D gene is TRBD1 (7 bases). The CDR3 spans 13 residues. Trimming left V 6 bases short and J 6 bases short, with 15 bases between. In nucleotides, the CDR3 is TGTGCCAGCAGCCGTCTTCAGGGGGGCGAGCAGTACTTC. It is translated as CASSRLQGGEQYF.

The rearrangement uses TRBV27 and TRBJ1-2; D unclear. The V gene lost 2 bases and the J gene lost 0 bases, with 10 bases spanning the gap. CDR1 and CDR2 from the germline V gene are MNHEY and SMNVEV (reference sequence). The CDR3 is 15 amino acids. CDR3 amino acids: CASSLELGSNYGYTF. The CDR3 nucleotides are TGTGCCAGCAGTTTAGAGCTAGGATCTAACTATGGCTACACCTTC.